A single sample gave rise to the 25 T cell receptor beta chains below, sequenced in a study of cytomegalovirus exposure and HLA in healthy donors. Only in-frame clones appear in the TCRdb table, and some are missing; sequencing was by immunoSEQ multiplex PCR. The sample includes about 56,000 clones, more than 80% of them seen just once. Sequences were obtained from PBMCs. These receptors all stem from a woman younger than 30 in good health and CMV-seronegative.

The rearrangement links TRBV6-6 to TRBJ2-1, with 9 bases matching TRBD2. The CDR3 spans 16 residues. Germline trimming cut 0 bases from V and 7 bases from J; bases unmatched to any gene: 7. CDR1 and CDR2 (germline): MNHNY, SVGAGI (reference sequence). CDR3 DNA sequence: TGTGCCAGCAGTTACTCGGCGGGAGGGGGTATGAATGAGCAGTTCTTC. This codes for CASSYSAGGGMNEQFF.

The chain employs TRBV7-9 and TRBJ2-7, with 9 bases fitting TRBD2. CDR1 and CDR2 from the germline V gene are SEHNR and FQNEAQ (reference sequence). The CDR3 has 17 residues. Trimming at V came to 5 bases and at J to 7 bases, leaving 18 bases not matched to a gene. CDR3 loop: CASSPGGGGAGGREQYV. The DNA for the CDR3 is TGTGCCAGCAGCCCCGGAGGGGGGGGAGCGGGAGGTCGTGAGCAGTACGTC.

The J gene is TRBJ2-1, the V gene TRBV18; the match to TRBD1 covers 8 bases. V lost 0 bases, J lost 8 bases, and 9 bases stayed unmatched. Germline V gene lookup returns CDR1 KGHSH and CDR2 LQKENI. This CDR3 contains 16 residues. This chain's CDR3 is CASSPPYRGRGDEQFF. In DNA, the CDR3 is TGTGCCAGCTCACCACCGTACAGGGGGAGAGGCGATGAGCAGTTCTTC.

V and J are TRBV6-5 and TRBJ2-3, with D perhaps TRBD1 (7 bases). The CDR3 has 15 residues. Trimming took 4 bases from V and 2 from J, leaving 13 bases between them. In germline, CDR1 is MNHEY, CDR2 SVGAGI. CDR3 DNA: TGTGCCAGCAGTTTTGGCAGGGGGGTCACAGATACGCAGTATTTT. Its protein product is CASSFGRGVTDTQYF.

The genes are TRBV19 and TRBJ1-5; the D gene is possibly TRBD1 (5 bases). This CDR3 has 17 residues. Germline V gene data show CDR1 as LNHDA and CDR2 as SQIVND (reference sequence). V gave up 3 bases and J gave up 1 base, with 16 bases separating them. CDR3 region: CASSIRQGGMSNQPQHF. CDR3 nucleotide sequence: TGTGCCAGTAGTATCCGGCAGGGCGGTATGAGCAATCAGCCCCAGCATTTT. Using reference TRBV19 and TRBJ1-5 for the parts outside the CDR3, the full variable domain is DGGITQSPKYLFRKEGQNVTLSCEQNLNHDAMYWYRQDPGQGLRLIYYSQIVNDFQKGDIAEGYSVSREKKESFPLTVTSAQKNPTAFYLCASSIRQGGMSNQPQHFGDGTRLSIL.

V and J are TRBV7-9 and TRBJ1-6, with 12 bases identical to TRBD1. V was clipped by 4 bases and J by 8 bases; unmatched bases: 9. The germline CDR1 and CDR2 sequences are SEHNR and FQNEAQ (reference sequence). The CDR3 is made up of 17 amino acids. CDR3 sequence: CASSSRRDRGLDSPLHF. In DNA, the CDR3 is TGTGCCAGCAGCTCCCGACGGGACAGGGGGCTAGATTCACCCCTCCACTTT.

This chain joins TRBV19 and TRBJ1-3; D remains ambiguous. The V gene's germline CDR1 is LNHDA and CDR2 SQIVND (reference sequence). Deletions cut 0 bases from V and 2 bases from J, with 8 bases between. CDR3 length: 15 amino acids. For the CDR3, the DNA is TGTGCCAGTAGTATAGAAGGAGGGACTGGAAACACCATATATTTT. As protein: CASSIEGGTGNTIYF.

The rearrangement uses TRBV15 and TRBJ2-7; TRBD1 matches at 8 bases. This CDR3 has 14 amino acids. V gave up 5 bases and J gave up 2 bases; unmatched junction bases: 5. Germline CDR1 reads LNHNV; CDR2 reads YYDKDF (reference sequence). This CDR3 is CATSGTGGTYEQYF. Written as DNA, the CDR3 is TGTGCCACCAGCGGGACAGGTGGAACCTACGAGCAGTACTTC.

The rearrangement links TRBV6-4 to TRBJ1-5; 7 bases match TRBD1. Per the germline V gene, CDR1 is MRHNA and CDR2 is SNTAGT. The CDR3 is made up of 21 amino acids. V trimming: 2 bases; J trimming: 4 bases; junction bases outside the gene matches: 23. The CDR3 nucleotides read TGTGCCAGCAGTGACCGGGGGCGGCAGGGGGGAACCTCGAACTGTAATCAGCCCCAGCATTTT. Its protein product is CASSDRGRQGGTSNCNQPQHF.

The rearrangement uses TRBV7-3 and TRBJ2-2; D not resolved. The length of the CDR3 is 15 residues. Trimming removed 5 bases from V and 7 bases from J, with 17 bases in between. Per germline, CDR1 SGHTA and CDR2 FQGTGA. Here the CDR3 reads CASSLRLGFDGELFF. The CDR3 DNA is TGTGCCAGCAGCCTCCGACTCGGCTTCGACGGGGAGCTGTTTTTT.

The chain uses TRBV4-3 and TRBJ2-1; 7 bases are a match to TRBD2. The CDR3 is made up of 14 amino acids. Germline loops: CDR1 LGHNA, CDR2 YSLEER. J gave up 8 bases and V 0 bases, and 4 bases lay outside the gene matches. DNA for the CDR3: TGCGCCAGCAGCCAAGAGCGGGGGTCCGATGAGCAGTTCTTC. Its protein product is CASSQERGSDEQFF.

This sequence joins TRBV11-2 and TRBJ1-5, with 8 bases that match TRBD1. Germline V CDR1 and CDR2: SGHAT, FQNNGV. This CDR3 comprises 14 residues. The V segment lost 3 bases and the J segment 4 bases; nucleotides outside the gene matches: 2. The CDR3 spells CASSLDRVNQPQHF. CDR3 sequence (DNA): TGTGCCAGCAGCTTGGACAGGGTAAATCAGCCCCAGCATTTT.

The chain links TRBV10-2 to TRBJ2-7; D perhaps matches TRBD1 (5 bases). The CDR3 has 15 amino acids. V was pared by 4 bases and J by 3 bases, with 16 bases between. CDR1 and CDR2 from the germline V gene are WSHSY and SAAADI. CDR3 loop: CASSADSPFLYEQYV. The CDR3 DNA reads TGCGCCAGCAGTGCAGACAGCCCTTTTCTCTACGAGCAGTACGTC.

The rearrangement uses TRBV7-2 and TRBJ2-1; TRBD1 is a possible D gene (5 bases). There are 14 residues in the CDR3. V lost 0 bases, J lost 7 bases, and 10 bases lay in between. Germline V gives CDR1 SGHTA, CDR2 FQGNSA. The CDR3: CASSLAVQGNEQFF. The CDR3 nucleotides read TGTGCCAGCAGCTTAGCGGTCCAGGGTAATGAGCAGTTCTTC.

This clone has more than one count but fewer than ten. In DNA form, the CDR3 reads TGTGCCAGCAGCTCCAGTTTAAGATCCGCGAACACCGGGGAGCTGTTTTTT. Translating it yields CASSSSLRSANTGELFF. The chain uses TRBV9 and TRBJ2-2, with unresolved D. The V and J ends lost 4 bases and 0 bases respectively, with 16 bases between them. The V gene's germline CDR1 is SGDLS and CDR2 YYNGEE. CDR3 size: 17 residues.

This clone was picked up one time. The V and J genes are TRBV5-1 and TRBJ1-4; D possibly corresponds to TRBD1 (5 bases). CDR1 and CDR2 (germline): SGHRS, YFSETQ. This CDR3 is built from 16 residues. The germline V and J ends were trimmed by 4 bases and 7 bases, with 20 bases remaining between them. The CDR3 protein is CASSQDGGRTGEKLFF. The CDR3 DNA is TGCGCCAGCAGCCAGGACGGGGGTAGGACGGGTGAAAAACTGTTTTTT.

The CDR3 coding sequence is TGTGCCAGCAGCTTAGGACACTACGAGCAGTACTTC. This codes for CASSLGHYEQYF. This chain links TRBV11-2 with TRBJ2-7; no reliable D call. This CDR3 has 12 residues. Between the trimmed V and J ends, which lost 1 base and 3 bases, there was a span of 4 bases. The germline V gene has CDR1 SGHAT and CDR2 FQNNGV.

V is TRBV6-5 and J is TRBJ1-1; 9 bases map to TRBD1. The CDR3 contains 14 residues. Germline V CDR1 and CDR2: MNHEY, SVGAGI. The V gene end was trimmed by 7 bases and the J gene end by 5 bases; junction bases not matched to a gene: 8. CDR3 region: CASNLQGAGTEAFF. For the CDR3, the DNA is TGTGCCAGCAACCTACAGGGGGCGGGTACTGAAGCTTTCTTT.

The gene calls are TRBV19 and TRBJ1-4; the D gene is possibly TRBD1 (6 bases). The V gene lost 6 bases and the J gene lost 0 bases, with 17 bases spanning the gap. The CDR3 is 17 residues long. Per the germline V gene, CDR1 is LNHDA and CDR2 is SQIVND (reference sequence). This CDR3 reads CASRERGGFATNEKLFF. Here the CDR3 DNA reads TGTGCCAGTAGAGAGAGAGGGGGATTTGCAACTAATGAAAAACTGTTTTTT. Using reference TRBV19 and TRBJ1-4 for the parts outside the CDR3, the full variable domain is DGGITQSPKYLFRKEGQNVTLSCEQNLNHDAMYWYRQDPGQGLRLIYYSQIVNDFQKGDIAEGYSVSREKKESFPLTVTSAQKNPTAFYLCASRERGGFATNEKLFFGSGTQLSVL.

The genes are TRBV2 and TRBJ2-1; possibly TRBD1 for D (5 bases). The V gene's germline CDR1 is SNHLY and CDR2 FYNNEI. Trimming stripped 3 bases from V and 6 bases from J, with 12 bases between. The CDR3 runs to 14 residues. DNA for the CDR3: TGTGCCAGCAGTGATGTGGCAGGGTTCAATGAGCAGTTCTTC. Translating it yields CASSDVAGFNEQFF.

The chain couples TRBV7-9 to TRBJ2-5, with 12 bases identical to TRBD2. Per germline, CDR1 SEHNR and CDR2 FQNEAQ (reference sequence). Trimming cost V 5 bases and J 5 bases; bases outside gene matches: 9. CDR3 length: 16 amino acids. The CDR3 DNA follows: TGTGCCAGCAGCCTTGGACTAGCGGGGAGCGTCGAGACCCAGTACTTC. This translates into CASSLGLAGSVETQYF.

The CDR3 nucleotides read TGTGCCAGCAGTGAGGGACAGGCCACAGATACGCAGTATTTT. Translating gives CASSEGQATDTQYF. The chain couples TRBV6-4 to TRBJ2-3, with 8 bases identical to TRBD1. The CDR3 consists of 14 residues. CDR1 and CDR2 (germline): MRHNA, SNTAGT. Trimming removed 3 bases from V and 2 bases from J; junction bases left unmatched: 1.

This chain links TRBV7-6 with TRBJ2-2; 7 bases align to TRBD2. V gave up 5 bases and J gave up 6 bases; unmatched junction bases: 6. The germline CDR1 and CDR2 sequences are SGHVS and FNYEAQ. There are 14 residues in the CDR3. The CDR3 DNA reads as TGTGCCAGCAGCCGGACTAGTTCCCCCGGGGAGCTGTTTTTT. Residues: CASSRTSSPGELFF.

CDR3 nucleotide sequence: TGTGCCAGCAGCCCTCGGGGGTTCTTGGGCACCGGGGAGCTGTTTTTT. This gives the protein CASSPRGFLGTGELFF. V and J are TRBV9 and TRBJ2-2; maybe TRBD2 (6 bases). The CDR3 has 16 residues. The germline V and J ends were trimmed by 4 bases and 4 bases, with 17 bases remaining between them. Germline values: CDR1 SGDLS, CDR2 YYNGEE.

The V gene is TRBV5-3, the J gene TRBJ2-7; the match to TRBD1 covers 9 bases. Being an ORF, TRBV5-3 has a function that is uncertain. The CDR3 is 14 residues long. V was pared by 4 bases and J by 4 bases, with 6 bases of the junction left unmatched. CDR3 DNA sequence: TGTGCCAGAAGCCCCCGGACAGGGGAATACGAGCAGTACGTC. Translation gives CARSPRTGEYEQYV.